The rows below give T cell receptor beta chains drawn from one sample of a study of blood T cell repertoires in COVID-19. The protocol was immunoSEQ multiplex PCR, while the TCRdb copy is restricted to in-frame clones and leaves out a portion. Here the sample spans roughly 150,000 clones, 80% to 90% being singletons. Material for sequencing was peripheral blood. All receptors derive from a woman aged 40 to 50 with acute or convalescent COVID-19. Each CDR3 is given with its conserved first and last residue. A D gene is named only where the DNA matches it firmly. A clone size is listed for some rows: how often the clone was seen (once, few, many), or a class if it is expanded.

clone size	V gene	D gene	J gene	CDR3 protein	CDR3 DNA
-	TRBV18	-	TRBJ1-1	CASSPQGTNTEAFF	TGTGCCAGCTCACCGCAGGGGACCAACACTGAAGCTTTCTTT
-	TRBV12-3/TRBV12-4	-	TRBJ2-7	CASKSWYEQYF	TGTGCCAGCAAGAGTTGGTACGAGCAGTACTTC
-	TRBV6-5	TRBD1	TRBJ1-2	CASSRTGENYGYTF	TGTGCCAGCAGTCGGACAGGGGAAAACTATGGCTACACCTTC
-	TRBV10-3	TRBD2	TRBJ2-7	CAISLRMAGENYEQYF	TGTGCCATCAGTCTGAGGATGGCGGGAGAAAACTACGAGCAGTACTTC
-	TRBV5-1	TRBD2	TRBJ2-3	CASSLGTSGFTSTDTQYF	TGCGCCAGCAGTCTAGGGACTAGCGGCTTTACTAGCACAGATACGCAGTATTTT
-	TRBV3-1/TRBV3-2	-	TRBJ1-1	CASSQAGQGTEAFF	TGTGCCAGCAGCCAAGCAGGGCAAGGGACTGAAGCTTTCTTT
once	TRBV2	TRBD1	TRBJ2-2	CASRPETGGFTGELFF	TGTGCCAGCAGACCGGAGACAGGGGGCTTTACCGGGGAGCTGTTTTTT
few	TRBV7-9	-	TRBJ2-3	CASSTTDTQYF	TGTGCCAGCAGTACTACAGATACGCAGTATTTT
-	TRBV28	-	TRBJ2-5	CASSEREYQETQYF	TGTGCCAGCAGCGAAAGGGAGTACCAAGAGACCCAGTACTTC
-	TRBV29-1	TRBD1	TRBJ2-7	CSAGQVDNEQYF	TGCAGCGCTGGACAGGTAGACAACGAGCAGTACTTC
-	TRBV5-1	TRBD2	TRBJ2-2	CASSQRGDSNTGELFF	TGCGCCAGCAGCCAACGGGGGGATTCGAACACCGGGGAGCTGTTTTTT
-	TRBV5-1	TRBD1	TRBJ2-7	CASSGRTGGAPGNEQYF	TGCGCCAGCAGCGGAAGGACAGGGGGCGCCCCAGGGAACGAGCAGTACTTC
-	TRBV18	-	TRBJ1-2	CASSYDLDTRRNGYTF	TGTGCCAGCTCATATGATTTGGACACCCGCCGAAATGGCTACACCTTC
-	TRBV25-1	TRBD1	TRBJ2-2	CASSAGGTGELFF	TGTGCCAGCAGTGCAGGGGGCACCGGGGAGCTGTTTTTT
-	TRBV5-1	-	TRBJ2-3	CASSTGHSIGPDTQYF	TGCGCCAGCAGCACCGGACACTCGATAGGACCAGATACGCAGTATTTT
-	TRBV30	TRBD1	TRBJ1-6	CAWSDGQGGYNSPLHF	TGTGCCTGGAGTGACGGACAGGGGGGATATAATTCACCCCTCCACTTT
-	TRBV6-5	-	TRBJ1-5	CASRADSYQPQHF	TGTGCCAGCAGAGCCGACAGTTATCAGCCCCAGCATTTT
-	TRBV18	TRBD2	TRBJ2-7	CASSPNRMIAGGSSYEQYF	TGTGCCAGCTCGCCTAATCGAATGATAGCGGGCGGTAGCTCCTACGAGCAGTACTTC
-	TRBV29-1	-	TRBJ1-1	CSVVHSRNPGHRRRAFF	TGCAGCGTTGTCCATTCAAGAAACCCCGGACACCGACGTAGAGCTTTCTTT
-	TRBV12-3/TRBV12-4	-	TRBJ2-4	CASSFRGVNIQYF	TGTGCCAGCAGTTTTCGAGGAGTAAACATTCAGTACTTC
-	TRBV28	-	TRBJ2-7	CASSLSAFRHEQYF	TGTGCCAGCAGTTTAAGCGCATTCCGCCACGAGCAGTACTTC
-	TRBV7-9	-	TRBJ1-1	CASSLYTEAFF	TGTGCCAGCAGCCTCTACACTGAAGCTTTCTTT
-	TRBV6-1	TRBD1	TRBJ2-2	CASSGWDRGGTGELFF	TGTGCCAGCAGTGGCTGGGACAGGGGGGGGACCGGGGAGCTGTTTTTT
-	TRBV3-1/TRBV3-2	-	TRBJ1-1	CASSQGGQGATEAFF	TGTGCCAGCAGCCAAGGGGGTCAGGGTGCGACTGAAGCTTTCTTT
few	TRBV19	-	TRBJ1-3	CASSRGGGNTIYF	TGTGCCAGTAGTCGAGGGGGTGGAAACACCATATATTTT
-	TRBV2	TRBD1	TRBJ1-2	CASTRQGYGYTF	TGTGCCAGCACCCGACAGGGCTATGGCTACACCTTC
-	TRBV28	-	TRBJ2-7	CASSFTEEIPEQYF	TGTGCCAGCAGTTTCACCGAGGAGATTCCGGAGCAGTACTTC
-	TRBV24-1	TRBD1	TRBJ2-3	CATSEPGTGTDTQYF	TGTGCCACCAGTGAACCCGGGACAGGCACAGATACGCAGTATTTT
once	TRBV2	TRBD1	TRBJ1-5	CASSMIRQGDQHF	TGTGCCAGCAGTATGATCAGACAGGGGGACCAGCATTTT
-	TRBV5-1	TRBD1	TRBJ2-5	CASSLGTGVRETQYF	TGCGCCAGCAGCTTGGGAACAGGGGTAAGAGAGACCCAGTACTTC
once	TRBV10-3	TRBD1	TRBJ2-3	CAISDRDRGKDTQYF	TGTGCCATCAGTGACCGGGACAGGGGGAAGGATACGCAGTATTTT
-	TRBV18	-	TRBJ2-1	CASSELGDEQFF	TGTGCCAGCTCAGAACTAGGCGATGAGCAGTTCTTC
-	TRBV2	-	TRBJ1-2	CASSEDERSGYTF	TGTGCCAGCAGTGAAGATGAGAGGAGCGGCTACACCTTC
-	TRBV29-1	-	TRBJ1-1	CSVERGDEAFF	TGCAGCGTTGAGCGCGGAGATGAAGCTTTCTTT
-	TRBV28	-	TRBJ1-5	CASSFPGAQPQHF	TGTGCCAGCAGTTTCCCAGGGGCCCAGCCCCAGCATTTT
-	TRBV11-2	TRBD1	TRBJ1-1	CASSLTDRVAEAFF	TGTGCCAGCAGCTTAACCGACAGGGTCGCTGAAGCTTTCTTT
-	TRBV5-8	-	TRBJ1-5	CASSLSQGKVGNQPQHF	TGTGCCAGCAGCTTGTCGCAGGGCAAAGTTGGCAATCAGCCCCAGCATTTT
-	TRBV10-1	TRBD2	TRBJ2-1	CASKQFSGRRDEQFF	TGCGCCAGCAAGCAATTTAGCGGGAGAAGGGATGAGCAGTTCTTC
-	TRBV7-2	TRBD2	TRBJ2-7	CASSPPGLAGVPIYEQYF	TGTGCCAGCAGCCCGCCGGGACTAGCGGGAGTTCCCATATACGAGCAGTACTTC
-	TRBV30	TRBD1	TRBJ1-2	CAWTRQGSGYTF	TGTGCCTGGACTCGACAGGGGAGTGGCTACACCTTC
-	TRBV19	-	TRBJ2-1	CASSIGSGTYNEQFF	TGTGCCAGTAGTATAGGCTCGGGTACCTACAATGAGCAGTTCTTC
-	TRBV14	-	TRBJ2-2	CASSLQAGNTGELFF	TGTGCCAGCAGCCTTCAAGCTGGGAACACCGGGGAGCTGTTTTTT
-	TRBV19	TRBD1	TRBJ1-2	CASRPLMLGQGGVLGYGYTF	TGTGCCAGTAGACCCCTAATGCTGGGACAGGGTGGCGTGTTGGGCTATGGCTACACCTTC
-	TRBV5-8	TRBD2	TRBJ2-1	CASSFLAGGMYEQFF	TGTGCCAGCAGCTTCCTAGCGGGGGGGATGTATGAGCAGTTCTTC
-	TRBV27	TRBD1	TRBJ1-6	CASSSRDRYNSPLHF	TGTGCCAGCAGTAGCCGGGACAGGTACAATTCACCCCTCCACTTT
-	TRBV5-1	-	TRBJ2-3	CASSLEPTGEDTQYF	TGCGCCAGCAGCTTGGAGCCAACAGGTGAAGATACGCAGTATTTT